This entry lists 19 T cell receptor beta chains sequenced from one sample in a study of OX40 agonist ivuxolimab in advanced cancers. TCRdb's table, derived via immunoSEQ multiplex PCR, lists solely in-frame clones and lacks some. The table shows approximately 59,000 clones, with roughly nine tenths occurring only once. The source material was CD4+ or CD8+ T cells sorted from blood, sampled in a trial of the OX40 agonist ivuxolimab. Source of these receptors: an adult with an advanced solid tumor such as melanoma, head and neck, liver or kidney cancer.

This CDR3 reads CASSFRLAGVRQETQYF. CDR3 nucleotide sequence: TGTGCCAGCAGTTTCAGGCTAGCGGGAGTGAGGCAAGAGACCCAGTACTTC. The V and J genes are TRBV28 and TRBJ2-5; 10 bases match TRBD2. CDR1 is MDHEN and CDR2 is SYDVKM in the germline V gene. CDR3 size: 17 residues. V was pared by 3 bases and J by 2 bases, with 9 bases of the junction left unmatched.

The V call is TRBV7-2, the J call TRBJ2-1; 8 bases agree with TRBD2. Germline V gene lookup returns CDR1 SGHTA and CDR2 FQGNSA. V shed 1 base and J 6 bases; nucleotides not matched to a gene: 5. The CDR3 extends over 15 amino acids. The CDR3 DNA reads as TGTGCCAGCAGCTTAGAGCCGGGACTAGTCAATGAGCAGTTCTTC. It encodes CASSLEPGLVNEQFF. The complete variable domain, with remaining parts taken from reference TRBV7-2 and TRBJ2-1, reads GAGVSQSPSNKVTEKGKDVELRCDPISGHTALYWYRQSLGQGLEFLIYFQGNSAPDKSGLPSDRFSAERTGGSVSTLTIQRTQQEDSAVYLCASSLEPGLVNEQFFGPGTRLTVL.

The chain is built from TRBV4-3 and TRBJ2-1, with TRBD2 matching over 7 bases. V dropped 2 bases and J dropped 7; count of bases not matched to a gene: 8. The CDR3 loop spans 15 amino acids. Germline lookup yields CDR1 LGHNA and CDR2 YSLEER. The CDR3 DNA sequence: TGCGCCAGCAGCCAAAGCGCGGGAGCGGCGAATGAGCAGTTCTTC. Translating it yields CASSQSAGAANEQFF.

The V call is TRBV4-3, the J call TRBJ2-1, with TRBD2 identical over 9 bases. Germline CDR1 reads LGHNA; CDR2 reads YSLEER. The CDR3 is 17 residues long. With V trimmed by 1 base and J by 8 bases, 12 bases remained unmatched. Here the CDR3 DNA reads TGCGCCAGCAGCCAAGCCCTAGCGGGACGCCCTGTCCATGAGCAGTTCTTC. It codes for CASSQALAGRPVHEQFF.

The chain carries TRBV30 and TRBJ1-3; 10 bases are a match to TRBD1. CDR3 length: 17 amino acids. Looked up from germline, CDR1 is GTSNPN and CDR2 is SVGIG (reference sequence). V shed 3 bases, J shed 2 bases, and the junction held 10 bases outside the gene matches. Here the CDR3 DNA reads TGTGCCTGGAGGACAGGGGGCTCAGTCCGTGCTGGAAACACCATATATTTT. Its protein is CAWRTGGSVRAGNTIYF.

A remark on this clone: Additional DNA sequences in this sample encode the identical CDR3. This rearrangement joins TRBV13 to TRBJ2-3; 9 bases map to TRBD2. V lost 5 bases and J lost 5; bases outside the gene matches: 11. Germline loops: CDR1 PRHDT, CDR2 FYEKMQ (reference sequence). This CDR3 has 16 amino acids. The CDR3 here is CASSLFRAGGGDTQYF. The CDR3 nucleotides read TGTGCCAGCAGCCTATTCAGAGCGGGGGGAGGAGATACGCAGTATTTT. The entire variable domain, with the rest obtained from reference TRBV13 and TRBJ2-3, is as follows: AAGVIQSPRHLIKEKRETATLKCYPIPRHDTVYWYQQGPGQDPQFLISFYEKMQSDKGSIPDRFSAQQFSDYHSELNMSSLELGDSALYFCASSLFRAGGGDTQYFGPGTRLTVL.

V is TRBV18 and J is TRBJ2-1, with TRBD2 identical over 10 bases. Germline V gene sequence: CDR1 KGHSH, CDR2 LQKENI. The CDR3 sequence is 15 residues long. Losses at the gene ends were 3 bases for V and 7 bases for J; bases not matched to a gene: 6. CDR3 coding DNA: TGTGCCAGCTCACCCATAGCGGGAGGTTCGAATGAGCAGTTCTTC. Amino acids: CASSPIAGGSNEQFF.

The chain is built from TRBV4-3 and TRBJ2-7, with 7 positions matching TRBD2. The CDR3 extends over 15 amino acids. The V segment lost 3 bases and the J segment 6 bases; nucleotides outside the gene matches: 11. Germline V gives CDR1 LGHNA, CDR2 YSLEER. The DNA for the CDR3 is TGCGCCAGCAGCCAGACGTGGGGGGGTTGGAGCGAGCAGTACTTC. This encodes CASSQTWGGWSEQYF.

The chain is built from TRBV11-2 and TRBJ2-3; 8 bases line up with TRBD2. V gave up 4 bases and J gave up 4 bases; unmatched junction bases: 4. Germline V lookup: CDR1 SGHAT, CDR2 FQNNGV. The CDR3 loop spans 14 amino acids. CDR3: CASSSPRGADTQYF. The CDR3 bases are TGTGCCAGCAGCTCGCCGCGGGGGGCAGATACGCAGTATTTT.

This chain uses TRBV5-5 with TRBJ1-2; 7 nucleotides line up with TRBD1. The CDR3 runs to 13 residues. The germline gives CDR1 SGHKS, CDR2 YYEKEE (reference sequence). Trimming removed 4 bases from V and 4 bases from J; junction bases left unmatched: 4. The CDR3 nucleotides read TGTGCCAGCAGCGCGACAGGGCTCTATGGCTACACCTTC. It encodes CASSATGLYGYTF.

The CDR3 nucleotides are TGCGCCAGCAGCTTGGGGCCCTCCGGGACTAGCAGCTCCAATGAGCAGTTCTTC. Its protein is CASSLGPSGTSSSNEQFF. This sequence joins TRBV5-1 and TRBJ2-1; 9 nucleotides align to TRBD2. This CDR3 is built from 18 residues. V was clipped by 0 bases and J by 6 bases; unmatched bases: 13. Germline V gives CDR1 SGHRS, CDR2 YFSETQ.

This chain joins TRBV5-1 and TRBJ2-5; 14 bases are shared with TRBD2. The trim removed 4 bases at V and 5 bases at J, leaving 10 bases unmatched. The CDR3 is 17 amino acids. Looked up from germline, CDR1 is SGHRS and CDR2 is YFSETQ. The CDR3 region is CASSLPGLAGAGETQYF. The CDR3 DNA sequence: TGCGCCAGCAGCCTACCGGGACTAGCGGGGGCGGGTGAGACCCAGTACTTC.

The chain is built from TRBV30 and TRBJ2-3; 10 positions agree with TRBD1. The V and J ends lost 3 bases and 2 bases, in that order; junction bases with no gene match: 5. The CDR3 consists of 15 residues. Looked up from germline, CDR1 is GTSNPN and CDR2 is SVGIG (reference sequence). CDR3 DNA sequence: TGTGCCTGGAGCCCCGGGACAGGGGTCACAGATACGCAGTATTTT. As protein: CAWSPGTGVTDTQYF.

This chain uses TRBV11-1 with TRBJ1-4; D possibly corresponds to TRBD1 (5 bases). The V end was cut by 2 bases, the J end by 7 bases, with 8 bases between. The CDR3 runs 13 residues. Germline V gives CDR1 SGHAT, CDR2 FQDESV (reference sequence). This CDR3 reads CASSLYTGEKLFF. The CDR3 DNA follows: TGTGCCAGCAGCTTATACACAGGTGAAAAACTGTTTTTT.

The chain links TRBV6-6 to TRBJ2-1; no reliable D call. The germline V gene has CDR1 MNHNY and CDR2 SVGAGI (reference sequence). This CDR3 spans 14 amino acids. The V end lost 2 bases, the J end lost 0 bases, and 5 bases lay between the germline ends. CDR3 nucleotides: TGTGCCAGCAGTTACATGAGCTCCTACAATGAGCAGTTCTTC. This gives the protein CASSYMSSYNEQFF.

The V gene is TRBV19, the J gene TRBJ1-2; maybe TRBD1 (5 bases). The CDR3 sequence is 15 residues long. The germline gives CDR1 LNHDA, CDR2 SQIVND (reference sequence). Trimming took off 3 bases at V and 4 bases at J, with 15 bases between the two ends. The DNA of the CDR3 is TGTGCCAGTAGTATGGGGCAGGGACTAGCCTATGGCTACACCTTC. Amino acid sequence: CASSMGQGLAYGYTF.

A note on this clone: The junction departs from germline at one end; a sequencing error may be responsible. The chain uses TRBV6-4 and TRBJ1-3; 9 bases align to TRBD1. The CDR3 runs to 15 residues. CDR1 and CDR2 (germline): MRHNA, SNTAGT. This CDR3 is CAGSDGTGPGNTIYF. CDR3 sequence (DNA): TGTGCCGGCAGTGATGGGACAGGGCCCGGAAACACCATATATTTT.

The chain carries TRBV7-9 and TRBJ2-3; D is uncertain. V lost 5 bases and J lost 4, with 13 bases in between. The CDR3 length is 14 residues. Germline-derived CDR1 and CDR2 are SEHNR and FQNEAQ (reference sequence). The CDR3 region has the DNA TGTGCCAGCAGCAGCGAGAGCCACGCAGATACGCAGTATTTT. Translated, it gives CASSSESHADTQYF.

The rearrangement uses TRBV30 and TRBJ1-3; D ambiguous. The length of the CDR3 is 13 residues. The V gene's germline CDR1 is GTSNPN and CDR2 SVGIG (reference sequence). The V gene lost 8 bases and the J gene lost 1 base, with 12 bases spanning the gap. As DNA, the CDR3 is TGTGCCACCCCCCGGATTTCTGGAAACACCATATATTTT. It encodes CATPRISGNTIYF.